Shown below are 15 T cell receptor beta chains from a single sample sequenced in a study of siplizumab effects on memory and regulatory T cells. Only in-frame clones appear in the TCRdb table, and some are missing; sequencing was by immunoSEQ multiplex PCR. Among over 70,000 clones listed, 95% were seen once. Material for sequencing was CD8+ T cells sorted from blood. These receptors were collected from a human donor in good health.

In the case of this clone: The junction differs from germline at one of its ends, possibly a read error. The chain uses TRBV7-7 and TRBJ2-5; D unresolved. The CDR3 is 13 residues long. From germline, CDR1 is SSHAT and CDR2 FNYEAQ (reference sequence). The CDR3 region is CASSLVAEETQYF. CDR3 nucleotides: TGTGCTAGCAGCTTAGTCGCAGAAGAGACCCAGTACTTC.

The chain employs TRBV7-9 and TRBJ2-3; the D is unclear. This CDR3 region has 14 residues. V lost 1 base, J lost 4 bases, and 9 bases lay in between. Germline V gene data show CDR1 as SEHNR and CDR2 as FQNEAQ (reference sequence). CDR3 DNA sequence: TGTGCCAGCAGCTTAGGTCTGAAGCCAGATACGCAGTATTTT. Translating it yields CASSLGLKPDTQYF.

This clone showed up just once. CDR3 nucleotides: TGCGCCAGCAGCCAAGATGTCAACCACAATGAGCAGTTCTTC. Its translation: CASSQDVNHNEQFF. The J gene is TRBJ2-1, the V gene TRBV4-1; D is ambiguous. Trimming removed 0 bases at V and 5 bases at J, with 8 bases between. The CDR3 length is 14 residues. Germline V gene data show CDR1 as MGHRA and CDR2 as YSYEKL.

CDR3 loop: CASSIAPTEAFF. Written as DNA, the CDR3 is TGTGCCAGTAGTATAGCTCCCACTGAAGCTTTCTTT. The chain carries TRBV19 and TRBJ1-1; D is ambiguous. Germline V CDR1 and CDR2: LNHDA, SQIVND (reference sequence). Trimming took off 1 base at V and 4 bases at J, with 4 bases between the two ends. This CDR3 spans 12 amino acids.

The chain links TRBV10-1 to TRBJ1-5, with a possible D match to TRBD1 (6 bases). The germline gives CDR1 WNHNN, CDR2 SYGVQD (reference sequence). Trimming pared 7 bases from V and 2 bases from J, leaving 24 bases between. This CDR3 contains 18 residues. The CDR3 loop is CASTKGEGPTVGNQPQHF. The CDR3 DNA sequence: TGCGCCAGCACTAAGGGGGAGGGGCCCACGGTAGGCAATCAGCCCCAGCATTTT.

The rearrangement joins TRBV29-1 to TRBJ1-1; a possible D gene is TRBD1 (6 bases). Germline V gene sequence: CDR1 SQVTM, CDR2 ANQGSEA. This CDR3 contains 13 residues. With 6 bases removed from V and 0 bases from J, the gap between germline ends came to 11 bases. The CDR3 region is CSVVGAMNTEAFF. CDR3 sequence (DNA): TGCAGCGTGGTGGGGGCTATGAACACTGAAGCTTTCTTT.

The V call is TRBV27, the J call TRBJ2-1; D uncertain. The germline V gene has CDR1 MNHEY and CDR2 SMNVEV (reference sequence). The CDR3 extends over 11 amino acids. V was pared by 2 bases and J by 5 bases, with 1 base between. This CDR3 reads CASSLDNEQFF. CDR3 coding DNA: TGTGCCAGCAGTTTAGACAATGAGCAGTTCTTC.

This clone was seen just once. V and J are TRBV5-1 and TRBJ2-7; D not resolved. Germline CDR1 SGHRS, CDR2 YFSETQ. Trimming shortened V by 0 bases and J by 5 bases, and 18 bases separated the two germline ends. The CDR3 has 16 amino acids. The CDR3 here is CASSLGVGRSNNEQYF. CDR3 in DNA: TGCGCCAGCAGCTTGGGTGTTGGGCGTAGCAACAACGAGCAGTACTTC.

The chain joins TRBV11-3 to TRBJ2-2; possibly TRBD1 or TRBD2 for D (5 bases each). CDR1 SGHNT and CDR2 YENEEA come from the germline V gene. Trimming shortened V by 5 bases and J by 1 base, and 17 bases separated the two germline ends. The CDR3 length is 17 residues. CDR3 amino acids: CASSARVGAGNTGELFF. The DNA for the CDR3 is TGTGCCAGCAGCGCCCGGGTAGGGGCGGGGAACACCGGGGAGCTGTTTTTT.

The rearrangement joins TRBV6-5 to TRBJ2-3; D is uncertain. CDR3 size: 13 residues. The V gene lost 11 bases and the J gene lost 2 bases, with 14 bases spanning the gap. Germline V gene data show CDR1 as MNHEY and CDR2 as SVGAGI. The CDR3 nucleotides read TGTGCCCGCTCCGACGGGCACACAGATACGCAGTATTTT. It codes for CARSDGHTDTQYF.

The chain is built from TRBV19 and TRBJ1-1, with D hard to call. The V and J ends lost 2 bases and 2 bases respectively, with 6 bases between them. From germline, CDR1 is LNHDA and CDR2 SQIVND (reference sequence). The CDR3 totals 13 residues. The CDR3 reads CASSISQNTEAFF. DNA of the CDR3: TGTGCCAGTAGTATATCCCAAAACACTGAAGCTTTCTTT.

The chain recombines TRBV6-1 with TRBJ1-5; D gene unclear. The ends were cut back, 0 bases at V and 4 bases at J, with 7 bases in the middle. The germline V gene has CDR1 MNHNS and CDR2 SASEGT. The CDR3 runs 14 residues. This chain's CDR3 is CASSEALGNQPQHF. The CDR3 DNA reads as TGTGCCAGCAGTGAAGCTCTGGGGAATCAGCCCCAGCATTTT.

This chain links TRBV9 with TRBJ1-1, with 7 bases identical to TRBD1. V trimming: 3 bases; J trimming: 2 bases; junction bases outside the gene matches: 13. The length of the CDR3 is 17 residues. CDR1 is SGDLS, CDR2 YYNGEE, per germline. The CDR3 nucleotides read TGTGCCAGCAGCGCGAGGACAGGTCCTCTGTTTAACACTGAAGCTTTCTTT. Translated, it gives CASSARTGPLFNTEAFF.

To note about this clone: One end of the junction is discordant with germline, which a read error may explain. The CDR3 is CASSQGQGGTGELFF. In DNA form, the CDR3 reads TGTGCTAGCAGCCAGGGACAGGGGGGCACCGGGGAGCTGTTTTTT. The chain carries TRBV7-7 and TRBJ2-2; the match to TRBD1 covers 11 bases. The germline V gene has CDR1 SSHAT and CDR2 FNYEAQ (reference sequence). The CDR3 sequence is 15 residues long.

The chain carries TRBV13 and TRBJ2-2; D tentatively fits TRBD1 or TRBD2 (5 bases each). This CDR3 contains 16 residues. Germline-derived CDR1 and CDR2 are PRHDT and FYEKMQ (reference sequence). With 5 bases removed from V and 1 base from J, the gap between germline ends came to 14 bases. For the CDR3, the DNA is TGTGCCAGCAGCCCCCGTGGGACGGAGAACACCGGGGAGCTGTTTTTT. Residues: CASSPRGTENTGELFF.